The present T cell receptor (beta chain) was sequenced within a study of T-cell memory formation after mild COVID-19. Study details: The two donors had largely donor-specific TCR clusters. Study-level points and caveats: Largely, contracting CD4+ clones fell within CM and EM, and contracting CD8+ clones within EMRA. Pre-infection memory already had some responding clones, implying cross-reactive memory joined.

This clonotype was observed a few times. Its antigen remains unidentified. The ends were cut back, 5 bases at V and 4 bases at J, with 18 bases in the middle. The CDR3 loop spans 15 amino acids. From germline, CDR1 is SEHNR and CDR2 FQNEAQ (reference sequence). The TCR alpha and TCR beta cDNA libraries, bearing sample barcodes and UMIs, were generated by 5'RACE using constant-segment primers. From the 5' RACE reads, TCRdb called clonotypes with MiXCR, one entry per CDR3 protein. The table lists some 600,000 distinct CDR3 sequences, around a sixth of them singletons. The rearrangement joins TRBV7-9 to TRBJ2-7, with D maybe TRBD1 (5 bases). This TCR came from an adult woman who had mild COVID-19 (a few samples of this study predate the infection). Cell type and time point are not known. Specimen: PBMCs or a T cell subset sorted from them (not recorded which). CDR3: CASSGQQDWVYEQYF. The CDR3 DNA is TGTGCCAGCAGCGGACAACAGGATTGGGTATACGAGCAGTACTTC. Drawing the rest from reference TRBV7-9 and TRBJ2-7, the complete variable domain is DTGVSQNPRHKITKRGQNVTFRCDPISEHNRLYWYRQTLGQGPEFLTYFQNEAQLEKSRLLSDRFSAERPKGSFSTLEIQRTEQGDSAMYLCASSGQQDWVYEQYFGPGTRLTVT.